This passage covers 21 T cell receptor beta chains from one sample sequenced in a study of identical twins. One entry per CDR3 protein results from TCRdb running MiXCR on the 5' RACE reads. Found here are about 890,000 distinct CDR3 sequences, roughly 12% of them singletons; the top ten hold roughly 1.5%. In addition, the sample was reused for a study of yellow fever vaccine responses in identical twins.

The specimen was PBMCs. The receptors stem from a woman between 18 and 29 years old in good health.

Only a few counts were recorded for this clonotype. The gene calls are TRBV5-1 and TRBJ2-3; the D call may be TRBD1 or TRBD2 (5 bases each). The V gene lost 3 bases and the J gene lost 3 bases, with 14 bases spanning the gap. CDR3 length: 15 amino acids. CDR1 is SGHRS, CDR2 YFSETQ, per germline. CDR3 DNA sequence: TGCGCCAGCAGCTGGGAGAGGGGTAGTACAGATACGCAGTATTTT. This encodes CASSWERGSTDTQYF.

This clonotype was counted only a few times. The chain is built from TRBV27 and TRBJ1-1; TRBD1 might be the D (6 bases). V gave up 0 bases and J gave up 6 bases, with 11 bases separating them. The CDR3 extends over 14 amino acids. Germline CDR1 is MNHEY and CDR2 is SMNVEV (reference sequence). The CDR3 sequence is CASSLSGGLSEAFF. For the CDR3, the DNA is TGTGCCAGCAGTTTATCAGGGGGGCTGTCTGAAGCTTTCTTT.

This clonotype occurred a few times. V is TRBV3-1 and J is TRBJ1-1, with D uncertain. The CDR3 runs 15 residues. Trimming pared 4 bases from V and 5 bases from J, leaving 17 bases between. Per germline, CDR1 LGHDT and CDR2 YNNKEL (reference sequence). The CDR3 DNA follows: TGTGCCAGCAGCCCTTCTCGGTTTGGGTCAACTGAAGCTTTCTTT. Translated: CASSPSRFGSTEAFF.

The rearrangement uses TRBV7-9 and TRBJ2-1, with 11 bases aligning to TRBD2. CDR3 length equals 13 residues. V was clipped by 5 bases and J by 14 bases; unmatched bases: 8. Germline CDR1 and CDR2: SEHNR and FQNEAQ (reference sequence). DNA for the CDR3: TGTGCCAGCAGCCCCTCGGCGACTAGCGGGGAGTTCTTC. Translated, it gives CASSPSATSGEFF.

V usage is TRBV15 and J usage is TRBJ1-1; perhaps TRBD1 as D (5 bases). CDR3 length: 14 amino acids. The germline V and J ends were trimmed by 0 bases and 14 bases, with 19 bases remaining between them. Germline V gives CDR1 LNHNV, CDR2 YYDKDF (reference sequence). The CDR3 DNA follows: TGTGCCACCAGCAGAGATAGCGTGGAGCGCCGGGGCTTCTTT. This translates into CATSRDSVERRGFF.

CDR3 region: CASSQGTGRVKNIQYF. The CDR3, as DNA: TGTGCCAGCAGCCAAGGGACAGGGAGAGTCAAAAACATTCAGTACTTC. This chain joins TRBV14 and TRBJ2-4; 8 positions match TRBD1. Germline loops: CDR1 SGHDN, CDR2 FVKESK. CDR3 length: 16 amino acids. The V and J ends lost 1 base and 3 bases, in that order; junction bases with no gene match: 5.

The chain recombines TRBV2 with TRBJ1-1; D not resolved. This CDR3 is 14 amino acids long. The germline gives CDR1 SNHLY, CDR2 FYNNEI. V lost 4 bases and J lost 2, with 11 bases in between. The CDR3 DNA sequence: TGTGCCAGCAGTGTTTCTTCCCCAAACACTGAAGCTTTCTTT. Residues: CASSVSSPNTEAFF.

This clonotype was recorded many times. This chain connects TRBV15 to TRBJ2-3, with D possibly matching TRBD1 (5 bases). The CDR3 is 13 amino acids. V lost 0 bases to trimming and J lost 8 bases, with 9 bases between them. Looked up from germline, CDR1 is LNHNV and CDR2 is YYDKDF (reference sequence). DNA of the CDR3: TGTGCCACCAGCAGAGAGAGCAGGGTTACGCAGTATTTT. Translated, it gives CATSRESRVTQYF.

The gene calls are TRBV7-2 and TRBJ1-1, with TRBD1 as a possible D gene (6 bases). Trimming removed 8 bases at V and 8 bases at J, with 18 bases between. Looked up from germline, CDR1 is SGHTA and CDR2 is FQGNSA. This CDR3 is 13 amino acids long. Written as DNA, the CDR3 is TGTGCCAGCCCGGGGGGGCGCGGTACCGAAGCTTTCTTT. As protein: CASPGGRGTEAFF.

This clonotype was seen more than once but under ten times. V and J are TRBV20-1 and TRBJ1-2; the D is unclear. The CDR3 runs to 13 residues. The germline CDR1 and CDR2 sequences are DFQATT and SNEGSKA (reference sequence). Trimming left V 6 bases short and J 3 bases short, with 14 bases between. CDR3 bases: TGCAGTGCCCGCGGCCCAGGTGACTATGGCTACACCTTC. It translates to CSARGPGDYGYTF.

The chain couples TRBV2 to TRBJ2-5; maybe TRBD1 (6 bases). CDR3 length equals 13 residues. CDR1 and CDR2 (germline): SNHLY, FYNNEI. V lost 3 bases and J 5 bases, leaving 10 bases between the germline ends. The CDR3: CASSDGGLETQYF. In nucleotides, the CDR3 is TGTGCCAGCAGTGATGGGGGCTTGGAGACCCAGTACTTC.

This clonotype was counted a few times. The chain couples TRBV5-1 to TRBJ1-6, with D perhaps matching TRBD1 (5 bases). Germline V gives CDR1 SGHRS, CDR2 YFSETQ. V gave up 4 bases and J gave up 11 bases, with 13 bases separating them. CDR3 length equals 13 residues. CDR3 region: CASSPTTDAPLHF. The CDR3 nucleotides read TGCGCCAGCAGCCCAACGACAGACGCACCCCTCCACTTT.

The chain recombines TRBV7-9 with TRBJ2-2; tentative D call: TRBD2 (5 bases). CDR1 and CDR2 from the germline V gene are SEHNR and FQNEAQ (reference sequence). V dropped 10 bases and J dropped 3 bases, with 18 bases sitting between them. The CDR3 consists of 15 residues. The CDR3, as DNA: TGTGCCATCCCCATTAGGGAGATCGACACCGGGGAGCTGTTTTTT. This encodes CAIPIREIDTGELFF.

This clonotype was seen more than once but under ten times. This chain uses TRBV7-9 with TRBJ2-1; the match to TRBD2 covers 9 bases. The germline gives CDR1 SEHNR, CDR2 FQNEAQ (reference sequence). The length of the CDR3 is 17 residues. The V gene end was trimmed by 5 bases and the J gene end by 0 bases; junction bases not matched to a gene: 8. The CDR3 DNA sequence: TGTGCCAGCAGCCCCAGACTAGCGGCGGCCTCCTACAATGAGCAGTTCTTC. Protein sequence: CASSPRLAAASYNEQFF.

This clonotype was observed a few times. V and J are TRBV7-3 and TRBJ2-1, with 11 bases fitting TRBD2. After removal of 4 bases from V and 10 bases from J, the junction contained 6 bases not matched to a gene. The germline gives CDR1 SGHTA, CDR2 FQGTGA. The CDR3 length is 14 residues. The DNA of the CDR3 is TGTGCCAGCAGCTCCGGGACTAGCGGCTGGGAGCAGTTCTTC. Its translation is CASSSGTSGWEQFF.

Only a few counts were recorded for this clonotype. The chain carries TRBV5-4 and TRBJ2-2; 9 nucleotides line up with TRBD1. The CDR3 is 17 amino acids. Germline assignment: CDR1 SGHNT and CDR2 YYREEE (reference sequence). The V and J ends lost 4 bases and 6 bases, in that order; junction bases with no gene match: 13. The CDR3 bases are TGTGCCAGCAGCCCTTTCCGGACAGGGGTTTTCTCCGGGGAGCTGTTTTTT. The encoded protein is CASSPFRTGVFSGELFF.

In this sample, this clonotype turned up many times. The chain links TRBV5-1 to TRBJ1-1; D is uncertain. The ends were cut back, 0 bases at V and 3 bases at J, with 3 bases in the middle. Germline-derived CDR1 and CDR2 are SGHRS and YFSETQ. The CDR3 loop spans 12 amino acids. The CDR3 loop is CASSLGYTEAFF. In nucleotides, the CDR3 is TGCGCCAGCAGCTTGGGGTACACTGAAGCTTTCTTT.

This clonotype has more than one count but fewer than ten. The V call is TRBV5-5, the J call TRBJ2-3; 9 bases agree with TRBD1. CDR1 and CDR2 from the germline V gene are SGHKS and YYEKEE (reference sequence). The CDR3 spans 15 residues. J lost 6 bases, V lost 4 bases, and 9 bases had no gene match. This CDR3 reads CASSLRTGARDTQYF. CDR3 coding DNA: TGTGCCAGCAGCCTCAGGACAGGGGCAAGGGATACGCAGTATTTT.

The V and J genes are TRBV28 and TRBJ2-7; TRBD2 matches 7 bases. CDR3 size: 14 residues. With V trimmed by 8 bases and J by 4 bases, 11 bases remained unmatched. Germline V gene data show CDR1 as MDHEN and CDR2 as SYDVKM. The CDR3 protein is CASGGTAGSYEQYV. The CDR3 DNA is TGTGCCAGCGGGGGTACAGCGGGGAGTTACGAGCAGTACGTC.

This chain uses TRBV5-1 with TRBJ2-1; TRBD2 matches 13 bases. From germline, CDR1 is SGHRS and CDR2 YFSETQ. The CDR3 covers 17 residues. The ends lost 4 bases at V and 1 base at J; junction bases unmatched: 5. CDR3 region: CASSATSGRASYNEQFF. For the CDR3, the DNA is TGCGCCAGCAGCGCCACTAGCGGGAGGGCATCCTACAATGAGCAGTTCTTC.

The chain has TRBV7-3 and TRBJ1-1; D is perhaps TRBD1 (5 bases). Germline V gene data show CDR1 as SGHTA and CDR2 as FQGTGA. V was trimmed by 6 bases and J by 0 bases, leaving 11 bases between them. The CDR3 has 14 amino acids. The CDR3 region is CASSTGLMNTEAFF. DNA for the CDR3: TGTGCCAGCAGTACGGGACTCATGAACACTGAAGCTTTCTTT. Filled out from reference TRBV7-3 and TRBJ1-1, the complete variable domain reads GAGVSQTPSNKVTEKGKYVELRCDPISGHTALYWYRQSLGQGPEFLIYFQGTGAADDSGLPNDRFFAVRPEGSVSTLKIQRTERGDSAVYLCASSTGLMNTEAFFGQGTRLTVV.